The source of this TCR beta chain is a study of response to subunit inactivated influenza vaccine. Each CDR3 protein is one row after TCRdb ran MiXCR on the RT-PCR reads. The table has about 540,000 distinct CDR3 sequences, under 30% seen once. V lost 1 base and J lost 6, with 10 bases in between. CDR1 SEHNR and CDR2 FQNEAQ come from the germline V gene (reference sequence). The CDR3 has 13 residues. The same sample was also used in a study of T cells expressing NK-cell markers. From that report: It was by 5'RACE template switching with UMIs that TCR beta cDNA was made. Underlying the TCR beta repertoires were sorted CD3+CD56+NKG2C+, CD3+CD56+NKG2C- and CD3+CD56-NKG2C+ T cells. Several donors likewise had their CD3+CD56-NKG2C+ fraction led by these clonotypes.

This material consisted of CD4+ T cells sorted from PBMCs, taken approximately 13 days after vaccination. This sequence originates from a man over 45 who received an inactivated influenza vaccine. The chain employs TRBV7-9 and TRBJ2-7; D not resolved. This chain's CDR3 is CASSLVFGVEQYF. The DNA of the CDR3 is TGTGCCAGCAGCTTAGTTTTCGGAGTCGAGCAGTACTTC. The full variable domain, completed using reference TRBV7-9 and TRBJ2-7, is DTGVSQNPRHKITKRGQNVTFRCDPISEHNRLYWYRQTLGQGPEFLTYFQNEAQLEKSRLLSDRFSAERPKGSFSTLEIQRTEQGDSAMYLCASSLVFGVEQYFGPGTRLTVT.